Sequencing of this T cell receptor (beta chain) was carried out in a study of T cells in Graves' hyperthyroidism and ophthalmopathy. Germline-derived CDR1 and CDR2 are KGHDR and SFDVKD. The CDR3 is made up of 16 amino acids. J was trimmed by 6 bases and V by 2 bases; bases with no gene match: 1. This clonotype was seen ten or more times. RNA transcripts were the template for amplifying TCR beta CDR3 regions. HTBI primers were used for first-round RT-PCR of the TCR CDR3. TCRdb reanalysed the multiplex PCR reads using MiXCR and keeps one entry per CDR3 protein. Among 600,000 to 750,000 distinct CDR3 sequences listed, around 15% were seen once.

The V gene is TRBV24-1, the J gene TRBJ2-1; 15 bases are a match to TRBD2. The sample taken for sequencing was blood. The TCR comes from a man in his fifties or sixties with Graves' hyperthyroidism. The CDR3 DNA reads TGTGCCACCAGTGATTCGGGACTAGCGGGAGGCAATGAGCAGTTCTTC. The encoded protein is CATSDSGLAGGNEQFF.